The 8 T cell receptor beta chains below come from one sample, sequenced in a study of post-analysis software for immune sequencing data. General observations from the study: Relative to controls, patients had about 5 TRBV segments at higher frequency, with TRBV5-6, TRBV5-1 and TRBV20-1 among these.

Every TCR beta cDNA library bore unique molecular identifiers. From the PCR reads, TCRdb called clonotypes with MiXCR, one entry per CDR3 protein. The sample shows hundreds of thousands of distinct CDR3 sequences, about 40% of them seen only once. Their antigens remain unidentified. Sequenced material: blood. Receptors originate from a girl aged 2-9 years with multiple sclerosis.

This chain connects TRBV9 to TRBJ1-6; D is ambiguous. The CDR3 length is 12 residues. The germline V and J ends were trimmed by 0 bases and 6 bases, with 1 base remaining between them. Germline-derived CDR1 and CDR2 are SGDLS and YYNGEE. The CDR3 protein is CASSVGNSPLHF. Written as DNA, the CDR3 is TGTGCCAGCAGCGTAGGTAATTCACCCCTCCACTTT. The entire variable domain, with the rest obtained from reference TRBV9 and TRBJ1-6, is as follows: DSGVTQTPKHLITATGQRVTLRCSPRSGDLSVYWYQQSLDQGLQFLIQYYNGEERAKGNILERFSAQQFPDLHSELNLSSLELGDSALYFCASSVGNSPLHFGNGTRLTVT.

CDR3 bases: TGCGCCAGCAGCCAAGTTGGGACTAGACCATACAATGAGCAGTTCTTC. Translating it yields CASSQVGTRPYNEQFF. The rearrangement joins TRBV4-1 to TRBJ2-1; 8 bases align to TRBD2. V was clipped by 1 base and J by 4 bases; unmatched bases: 6. The length of the CDR3 is 16 residues. Germline lookup yields CDR1 MGHRA and CDR2 YSYEKL.

The CDR3 is CASSVYDTQYF. In DNA, the CDR3 is TGCGCCAGCAGTGTGTATGATACGCAGTATTTT. The chain employs TRBV10-2 and TRBJ2-3; D gene unclear. Trimming cost V 4 bases and J 6 bases, with 5 bases left between them. From germline, CDR1 is WSHSY and CDR2 SAAADI. The CDR3 covers 11 residues.

The V call is TRBV6-2 or TRBV6-3, the J call TRBJ1-5; possible D gene TRBD1, 5 bases. CDR1 MNHEY and CDR2 SVGEGT come from the germline V gene. V lost 7 bases, J lost 6 bases, and 13 bases lay in between. The CDR3 has 13 residues. The CDR3 region is CASNSGPIQPQHF. The CDR3 DNA reads TGTGCCAGCAATTCAGGGCCTATTCAGCCCCAGCATTTT.

Details on this clonotype: The junction departs from the called germline gene at one end, perhaps through a read error. The CDR3 DNA sequence: TGTGCCAGCAGCTCTATATTGGGGAACATTCAGCACTTC. It specifies CASSSILGNIQHF. The V gene is TRBV7-8, the J gene TRBJ2-4, with D uncertain. The CDR3 sequence is 13 residues long. CDR1 and CDR2 from the germline V gene are SGHVS and FQNEAQ. The full variable domain, rest sourced from reference TRBV7-8 and TRBJ2-4, is GAGVSQSPRYKVAKRGQDVALRCDPISGHVSLFWYQQALGQGPEFLTYFQNEAQLDKSGLPSDRFFAERPEGSVSTLKIQRTQQEDSAVYLCASSSILGNIQHFGAGTRLSVL.

The rearrangement uses TRBV29-1 and TRBJ2-7, with TRBD2 matching over 8 bases. Losses at the gene ends were 6 bases for V and 5 bases for J; bases not matched to a gene: 6. The CDR3 covers 12 residues. Germline CDR1 SQVTM, CDR2 ANQGSEA. The CDR3 DNA reads TGCAGCGTCTTAGCGGGGACTGACGAGCAGTACTTC. This codes for CSVLAGTDEQYF.

J is TRBJ2-1 and V is TRBV7-6; 7 nucleotides match TRBD1. CDR1 is SGHVS, CDR2 FNYEAQ, per germline. Trimming cost V 4 bases and J 4 bases; bases outside gene matches: 10. The CDR3 spans 16 residues. The CDR3 reads CASSSYRGWNYNEQFF. DNA for the CDR3: TGTGCCAGCAGCTCATACAGGGGATGGAATTACAATGAGCAGTTCTTC.

The V call is TRBV4-2, the J call TRBJ2-3, with TRBD2 as a possible D gene (6 bases). Germline assignment: CDR1 LGHNA and CDR2 YNFKEQ. V gave up 0 bases and J gave up 2 bases, with 15 bases separating them. CDR3 length: 17 amino acids. The CDR3 bases are TGTGCCAGCAGCCAAGAGACCGGGACTCTTTTCACAGATACGCAGTATTTT. Its translation: CASSQETGTLFTDTQYF.